The rows below give T cell receptor beta chains drawn from one sample of a study of breast tumors, draining lymph nodes, adjacent tissues. TCRdb reprocessed the multiplex PCR reads with MiXCR, giving one entry per CDR3 protein. Altogether 150,000 to 250,000 distinct CDR3 sequences are present, roughly 31% being singletons, with the ten largest covering roughly 4.3%. The sequenced sample consisted of axillary lymph node tissue. The receptors stem from a female donor with breast cancer. Some clones in this sample may be carry-over from other donors' samples. The CDR3 runs from the conserved cysteine through the conserved F or W. The order of the fields is clone size, D gene, J gene, V gene, CDR3 DNA, CDR3 protein. D genes are given only for firm matches. The size of a clone is reported for some rows only, either as once, few or many, or as a class for expanded clones.

>many|.|TRBJ1-2|TRBV19
TGTGCCAGTAGTCCCCATTGGGGTGGAGGCTACACCTTC
CASSPHWGGGYTF
>.|.|TRBJ2-5|TRBV6-5
TGTGCCAGCAGGAAGAGACAGTACCAAGAGACCCAGTACTTC
CASRKRQYQETQYF
>many|.|TRBJ1-6|TRBV12-3/TRBV12-4
TGTGCCAGCAGCTTTGGACCTTATAATTCACCCCTCCACTTT
CASSFGPYNSPLHF
>.|.|TRBJ1-2|TRBV10-3
TGTGCCATCAGATGGAGCAGAAAGGGGCCTTATGGCTACACCTTC
CAIRWSRKGPYGYTF
>many|TRBD2|TRBJ2-5|TRBV4-1
TGCGCCAGCAGCCAAGGGGGCCGGGGGGGCAGTCGGGAGACCCAGTACTTC
CASSQGGRGGSRETQYF
>.|.|TRBJ2-3|TRBV6-2/TRBV6-3
TGTGCCAGCAGTCAACAGGGCCGGGAACGACCCACGGTCACAGATACGCAGTATTTT
CASSQQGRERPTVTDTQYF
>many|TRBD2|TRBJ2-1|TRBV20-1
TGCAGTGCCTCCCCCCGACTAGCGGGAGCCTACAATGAGCAGTTCTTC
CSASPRLAGAYNEQFF
>.|TRBD2|TRBJ2-2|TRBV7-4
TGTGCCAGCAGCTACGGGACTAGCGCCACCGGGGAGCTGTTTTTT
CASSYGTSATGELFF
>many|TRBD1|TRBJ1-3|TRBV30
TGTGCCTGGGGAAGTGGACAGGGGGCAAACACCATATATTTT
CAWGSGQGANTIYF
>.|TRBD2|TRBJ2-7|TRBV6-2/TRBV6-3
TGTGCCAGCAGTCCCGGGGGGGCACACGAGCAGTACTTC
CASSPGGAHEQYF
>many|.|TRBJ1-5|TRBV3-1
TGTGCCAGCAGCCACCGGGACGGCAATCAGCCCCAGCATTTT
CASSHRDGNQPQHF
>many|.|TRBJ2-4|TRBV24-1
TGTGCCACCAGTGATTCAGGGGCAGAGGCCAAAAACATTCAGTACTTC
CATSDSGAEAKNIQYF
>many|.|TRBJ2-3|TRBV30
TGTGCCTGGAGTTTGCCTAATGCGCAGTATTTT
CAWSLPNAQYF